A single T cell receptor beta chain is shown here with its context. The antigen remains unidentified. The repertoire was sequenced with immunoSEQ multiplex PCR; TCRdb's copy has only in-frame clones and lacks some. The sample includes 190,000 or so clones, more than 75% of them seen just once. This sample was taken from a study of T cell responses to AZD1222 COVID-19 vaccine. Broader study findings: Two AZD1222 doses significantly raised spike-specific TCR breadth and depth over controls. Close to half of spike-specific TCRs reportedly recognize unmutated variant regions. Researchers took repertoire samples only after the peak T cell response had come.

V was pared by 4 bases and J by 1 base, with 7 bases of the junction left unmatched. In germline, CDR1 is SGHRS, CDR2 YFSETQ. The CDR3 is made up of 15 amino acids. The receptor was isolated from an adult who received the AZD1222 COVID-19 vaccine. The chain has TRBV5-1 and TRBJ1-2; 7 bases match TRBD1. The starting material was peripheral blood, obtained 28 days after the second AZD1222 dose. CDR3 in amino acids: CASSDRDGLNYGYTF. The CDR3 coding sequence is TGCGCCAGCAGCGACAGGGACGGCCTTAACTATGGCTACACCTTC.